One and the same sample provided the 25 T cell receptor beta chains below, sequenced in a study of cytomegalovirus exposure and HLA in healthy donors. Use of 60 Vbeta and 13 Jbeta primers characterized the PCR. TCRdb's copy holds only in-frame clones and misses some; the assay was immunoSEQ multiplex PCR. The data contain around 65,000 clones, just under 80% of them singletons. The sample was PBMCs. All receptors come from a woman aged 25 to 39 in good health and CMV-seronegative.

The CDR3 DNA reads TGTGCCAGCAGCAGGGGGGCCAATCAGCCCCAGCATTTT. Residues: CASSRGANQPQHF. This rearrangement joins TRBV6-5 to TRBJ1-5, with 7 bases identical to TRBD1. CDR1 MNHEY and CDR2 SVGAGI come from the germline V gene. This CDR3 is built from 13 residues. Trimming took 6 bases from V and 3 from J; bases not matched to a gene: 2.

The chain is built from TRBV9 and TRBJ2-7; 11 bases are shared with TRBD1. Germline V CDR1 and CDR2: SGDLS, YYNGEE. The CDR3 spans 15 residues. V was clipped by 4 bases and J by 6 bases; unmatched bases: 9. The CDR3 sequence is CASSWGGTGGSEQYF. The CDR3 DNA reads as TGTGCCAGCAGCTGGGGGGGGACAGGGGGTTCCGAGCAGTACTTC.

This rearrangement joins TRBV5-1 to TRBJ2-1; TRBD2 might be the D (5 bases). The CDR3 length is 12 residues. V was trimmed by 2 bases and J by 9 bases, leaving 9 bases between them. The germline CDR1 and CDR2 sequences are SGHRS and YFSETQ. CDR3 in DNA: TGCGCCAGCAGCTTACGGCGGGCTGAGCAGTTCTTC. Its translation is CASSLRRAEQFF.

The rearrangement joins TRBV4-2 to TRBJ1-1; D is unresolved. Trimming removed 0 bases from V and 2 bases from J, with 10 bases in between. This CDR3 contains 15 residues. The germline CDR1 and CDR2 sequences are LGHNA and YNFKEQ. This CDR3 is CASSQEASSNTEAFF. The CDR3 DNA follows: TGTGCCAGCAGCCAAGAAGCGAGCTCCAACACTGAAGCTTTCTTT.

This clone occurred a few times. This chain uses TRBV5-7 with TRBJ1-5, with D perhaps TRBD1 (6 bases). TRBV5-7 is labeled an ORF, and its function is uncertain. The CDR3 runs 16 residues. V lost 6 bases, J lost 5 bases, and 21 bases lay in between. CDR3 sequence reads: CASTLGRGGGHQPQHF. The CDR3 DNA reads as TGTGCCAGCACCCTGGGGAGGGGAGGGGGACATCAGCCCCAGCATTTT.

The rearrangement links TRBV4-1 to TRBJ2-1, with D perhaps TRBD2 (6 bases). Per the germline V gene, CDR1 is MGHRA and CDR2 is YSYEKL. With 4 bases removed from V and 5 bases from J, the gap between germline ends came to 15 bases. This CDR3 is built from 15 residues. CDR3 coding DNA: TGCGCCAGCAGCCCGAGCGGGCGCGGGAACAATGAGCAGTTCTTC. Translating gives CASSPSGRGNNEQFF.

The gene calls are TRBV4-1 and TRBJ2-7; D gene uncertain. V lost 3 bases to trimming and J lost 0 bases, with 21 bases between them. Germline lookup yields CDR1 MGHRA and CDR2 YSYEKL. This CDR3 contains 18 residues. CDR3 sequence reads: CASSHPLARNTNSYEQYF. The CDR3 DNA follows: TGCGCCAGCAGCCACCCCTTGGCGCGGAATACCAACTCCTACGAGCAGTACTTC.

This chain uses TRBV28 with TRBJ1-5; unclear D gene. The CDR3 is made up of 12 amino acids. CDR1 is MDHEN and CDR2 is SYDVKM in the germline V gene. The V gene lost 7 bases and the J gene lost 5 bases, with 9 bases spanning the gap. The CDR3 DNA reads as TGTGCCAGCACGGAGGAGGATCAGCCCCAGCATTTT. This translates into CASTEEDQPQHF.

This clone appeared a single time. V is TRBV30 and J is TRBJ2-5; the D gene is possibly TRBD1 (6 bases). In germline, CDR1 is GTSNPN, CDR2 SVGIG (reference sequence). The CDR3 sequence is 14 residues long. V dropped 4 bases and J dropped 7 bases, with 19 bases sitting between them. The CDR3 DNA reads TGTGCCTGGACATACGGACAGACCAGGGGGACCCAGTACTTC. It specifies CAWTYGQTRGTQYF.

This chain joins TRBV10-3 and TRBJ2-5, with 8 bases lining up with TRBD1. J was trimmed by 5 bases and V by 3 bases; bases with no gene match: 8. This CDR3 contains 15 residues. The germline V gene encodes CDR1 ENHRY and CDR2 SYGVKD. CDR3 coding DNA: TGTGCCATCAGTGACTTACAGGGGGGTAGGGAGACCCAGTACTTC. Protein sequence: CAISDLQGGRETQYF.

CDR3 nucleotides: TGTGCCAGCAGTGGGGGGGGGCTTACCTACGAGCAGTACTTC. Amino acid sequence: CASSGGGLTYEQYF. This sequence joins TRBV6-1 and TRBJ2-7; maybe TRBD2 (7 bases). The germline V gene encodes CDR1 MNHNS and CDR2 SASEGT. This CDR3 comprises 14 residues. V was cut by 4 bases and J by 2 bases, with 12 bases left in between.

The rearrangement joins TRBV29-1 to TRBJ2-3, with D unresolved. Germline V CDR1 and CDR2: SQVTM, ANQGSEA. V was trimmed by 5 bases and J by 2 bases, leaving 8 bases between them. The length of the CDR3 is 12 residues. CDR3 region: CSVSEATDTQYF. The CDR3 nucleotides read TGCAGCGTTTCCGAGGCCACAGATACGCAGTATTTT.

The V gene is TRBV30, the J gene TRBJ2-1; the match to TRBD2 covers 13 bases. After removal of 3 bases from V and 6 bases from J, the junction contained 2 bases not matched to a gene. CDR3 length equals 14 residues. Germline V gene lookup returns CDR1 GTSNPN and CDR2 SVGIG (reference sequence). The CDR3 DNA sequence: TGTGCCTGGAGGGGACTAGCGGGACCCAATGAGCAGTTCTTC. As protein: CAWRGLAGPNEQFF.

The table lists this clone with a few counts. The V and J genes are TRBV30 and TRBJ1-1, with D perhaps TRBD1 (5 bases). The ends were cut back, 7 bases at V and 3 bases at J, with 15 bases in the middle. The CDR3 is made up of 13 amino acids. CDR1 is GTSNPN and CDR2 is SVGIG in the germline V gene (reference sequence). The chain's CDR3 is CASSGHPDTEAFF. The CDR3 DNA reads TGTGCCTCTTCTGGACACCCGGACACTGAAGCTTTCTTT. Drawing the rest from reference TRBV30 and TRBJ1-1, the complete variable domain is SQTIHQWPATLVQPVGSPLSLECTVEGTSNPNLYWYRQAAGRGLQLLFYSVGIGQISSEVPQNLSASRPQDRQFILSSKKLLLSDSGFYLCASSGHPDTEAFFGQGTRLTVV.

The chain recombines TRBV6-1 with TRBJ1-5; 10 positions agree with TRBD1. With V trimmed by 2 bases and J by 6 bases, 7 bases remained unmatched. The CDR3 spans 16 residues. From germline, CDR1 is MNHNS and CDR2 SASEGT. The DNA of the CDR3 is TGTGCCAGCAGTGAACGATTGGGACAGGGGAGTCAGCCCCAGCATTTT. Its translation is CASSERLGQGSQPQHF.

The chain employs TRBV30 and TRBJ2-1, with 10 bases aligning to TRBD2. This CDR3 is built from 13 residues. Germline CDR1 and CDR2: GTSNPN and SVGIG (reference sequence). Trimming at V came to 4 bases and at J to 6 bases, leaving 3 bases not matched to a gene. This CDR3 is CAWTSGGPNEQFF. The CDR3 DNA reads TGTGCCTGGACTAGCGGGGGTCCCAATGAGCAGTTCTTC.

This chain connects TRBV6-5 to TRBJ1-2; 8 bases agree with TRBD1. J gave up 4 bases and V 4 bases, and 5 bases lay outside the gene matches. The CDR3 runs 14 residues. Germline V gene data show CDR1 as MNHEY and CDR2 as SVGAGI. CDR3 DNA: TGTGCCAGCAGTTCCTCACAGGGGGGCTATGGCTACACCTTC. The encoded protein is CASSSSQGGYGYTF.

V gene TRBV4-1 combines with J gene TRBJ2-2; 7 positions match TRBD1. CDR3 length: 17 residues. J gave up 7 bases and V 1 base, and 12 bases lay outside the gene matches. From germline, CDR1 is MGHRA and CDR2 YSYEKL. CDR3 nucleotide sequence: TGCGCCAGCAGCCAAGTGGGGCAGGGGGAAAATGGCGGGGAGCTGTTTTTT. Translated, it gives CASSQVGQGENGGELFF.

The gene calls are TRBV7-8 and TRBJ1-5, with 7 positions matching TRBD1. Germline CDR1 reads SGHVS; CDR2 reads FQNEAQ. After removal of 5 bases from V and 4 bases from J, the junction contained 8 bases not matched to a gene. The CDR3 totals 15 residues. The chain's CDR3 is CASSPWDSENQPQHF. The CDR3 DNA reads TGTGCCAGCAGCCCCTGGGACAGTGAGAATCAGCCCCAGCATTTT.

DNA for the CDR3: TGTGCCAGCAGCCCCCCGAGCCCGAGCTCCTACAATGAGCAGTTCTTC. This gives the protein CASSPPSPSSYNEQFF. The V and J genes are TRBV9 and TRBJ2-1; D gene uncertain. CDR3 length: 16 residues. V gave up 4 bases and J gave up 0 bases, with 14 bases separating them. CDR1 SGDLS and CDR2 YYNGEE come from the germline V gene.

The CDR3 DNA follows: TGTGCCAGCAGTTACTCTTCTTCCGACAGGGAAGCTTTCTTT. Protein product: CASSYSSSDREAFF. The V and J genes are TRBV6-5 and TRBJ1-1; the D gene is possibly TRBD1 (6 bases). This CDR3 has 14 amino acids. Germline CDR1 MNHEY, CDR2 SVGAGI. V was cut by 0 bases and J by 8 bases, with 13 bases left in between.

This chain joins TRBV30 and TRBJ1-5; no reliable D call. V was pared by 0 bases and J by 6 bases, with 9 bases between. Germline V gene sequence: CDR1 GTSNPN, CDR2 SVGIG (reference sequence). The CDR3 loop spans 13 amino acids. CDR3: CAWSVEGIQPQHF. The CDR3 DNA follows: TGTGCCTGGAGTGTAGAGGGAATTCAGCCCCAGCATTTT.

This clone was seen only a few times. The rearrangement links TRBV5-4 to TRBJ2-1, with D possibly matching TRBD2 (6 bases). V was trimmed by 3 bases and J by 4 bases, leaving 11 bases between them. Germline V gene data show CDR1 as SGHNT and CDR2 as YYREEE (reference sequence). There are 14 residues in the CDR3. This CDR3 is CASSYGTRYNEQFF. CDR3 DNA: TGTGCCAGCAGCTACGGGACTCGATACAATGAGCAGTTCTTC.

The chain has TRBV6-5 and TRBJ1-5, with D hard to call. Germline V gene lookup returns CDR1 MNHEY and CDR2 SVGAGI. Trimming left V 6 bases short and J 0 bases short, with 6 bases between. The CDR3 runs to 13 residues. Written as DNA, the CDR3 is TGTGCCAGCAGAAAGAGTAGCAATCAGCCCCAGCATTTT. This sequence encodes CASRKSSNQPQHF.

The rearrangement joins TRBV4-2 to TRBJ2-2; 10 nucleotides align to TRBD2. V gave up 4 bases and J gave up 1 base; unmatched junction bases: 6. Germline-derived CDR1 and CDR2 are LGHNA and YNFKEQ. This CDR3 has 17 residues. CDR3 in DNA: TGTGCCAGCAGCCCCCGGATAGCGGGAGGGAACACCGGGGAGCTGTTTTTT. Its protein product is CASSPRIAGGNTGELFF.